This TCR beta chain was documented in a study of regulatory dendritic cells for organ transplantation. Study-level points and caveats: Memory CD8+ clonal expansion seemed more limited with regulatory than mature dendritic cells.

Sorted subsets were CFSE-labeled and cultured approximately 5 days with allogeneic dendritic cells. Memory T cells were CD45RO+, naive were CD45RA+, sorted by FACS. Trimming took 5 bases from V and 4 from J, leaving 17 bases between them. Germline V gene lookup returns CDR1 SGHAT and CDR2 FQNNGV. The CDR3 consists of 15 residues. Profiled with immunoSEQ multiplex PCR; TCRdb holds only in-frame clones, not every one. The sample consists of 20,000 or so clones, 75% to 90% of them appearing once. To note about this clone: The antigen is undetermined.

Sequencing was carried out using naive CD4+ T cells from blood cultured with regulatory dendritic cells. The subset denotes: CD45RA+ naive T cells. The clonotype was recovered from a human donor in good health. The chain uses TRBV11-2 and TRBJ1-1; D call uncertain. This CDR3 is CASSPRGRAGTEAFF. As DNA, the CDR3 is TGTGCCAGCAGCCCCCGGGGTAGGGCGGGCACTGAAGCTTTCTTT.